This TCR beta chain was found in a study of T cell responses to AZD1222 COVID-19 vaccine. The V end lost 3 bases, the J end lost 4 bases, and 9 bases lay between the germline ends. The CDR3 is made up of 13 amino acids. Germline V gives CDR1 SGHNT, CDR2 YENEEA. Details on this clone: The antigen is not known.

Some clones are missing from TCRdb's copy, which holds only in-frame ones; the method was immunoSEQ multiplex PCR. The sample has over 150,000 clones, 88% seen once. General study results and limits: There were mostly white British donors and more females than males, and clonal diversity was possibly underestimated. The study sampled repertoires only after the peak T cell response.

This receptor was obtained from an adult in good health. Sequenced material: peripheral blood, taken on day 0 of AZD1222 vaccination. The chain employs TRBV11-3 and TRBJ2-5; D remains ambiguous. The CDR3, as DNA: TGTGCCAGCAGCTTGGGTCAGAGAGAGACCCAGTACTTC. It specifies CASSLGQRETQYF.